One and the same sample provided the 19 T cell receptor beta chains below, sequenced in a study of blood T cell repertoires in COVID-19. Clones were read by immunoSEQ multiplex PCR, and TCRdb kept only the in-frame ones, dropping some. The table lists under 200,000 clones, approximately 90% of them singletons. The sample was peripheral blood. The receptors derive from a young man with acute or convalescent COVID-19.

This clone has only a few counts. The V call is TRBV2, the J call TRBJ2-5; 8 bases are shared with TRBD1. The germline gives CDR1 SNHLY, CDR2 FYNNEI. V was pared by 6 bases and J by 7 bases, with 4 bases of the junction left unmatched. The CDR3 loop spans 12 amino acids. DNA for the CDR3: TGTGCCAGCAGCGCAGGGGGCGTGACCCAGTACTTC. Its protein is CASSAGGVTQYF.

V and J are TRBV5-1 and TRBJ1-1; TRBD1 matches 9 bases. The germline V gene encodes CDR1 SGHRS and CDR2 YFSETQ. This CDR3 is built from 13 residues. Trimming removed 6 bases from V and 10 bases from J; junction bases left unmatched: 10. The DNA for the CDR3 is TGCGCCAGCACAGAAACAGGGGGCTCGAGAGCTTTCTTT. Amino acids: CASTETGGSRAFF.

The rearrangement uses TRBV5-6 and TRBJ1-4; a weak D match, TRBD1 (6 bases). Germline V gives CDR1 SGHDT, CDR2 YYEEEE. The CDR3 runs 14 residues. V was shortened by 1 base and J by 7 bases, with 11 bases between the two germline ends. The chain's CDR3 is CASSLIGGPEKLFF. CDR3 bases: TGTGCCAGCAGCTTGATCGGGGGGCCTGAAAAACTGTTTTTT.

This chain links TRBV7-2 with TRBJ1-6; no clear D. Per germline, CDR1 SGHTA and CDR2 FQGNSA. Trimming stripped 2 bases from V and 5 bases from J, with 7 bases between. The CDR3 is 14 residues long. In nucleotides, the CDR3 is TGTGCCAGCAGCTTAATCCCTAATAATTCACCCCTCCACTTT. Protein: CASSLIPNNSPLHF.

The chain combines TRBV27 with TRBJ1-5; D not certain. The CDR3 covers 14 residues. Germline CDR1 is MNHEY and CDR2 is SMNVEV (reference sequence). Trimming took 3 bases from V and 2 from J, leaving 8 bases between them. CDR3 protein: CASSFSGGNQPQHF. The CDR3 nucleotides are TGTGCCAGCAGTTTTTCGGGAGGCAATCAGCCCCAGCATTTT.

The chain links TRBV9 to TRBJ2-4, with D hard to call. The germline gives CDR1 SGDLS, CDR2 YYNGEE. The CDR3 loop spans 15 amino acids. V was cut by 0 bases and J by 6 bases, with 13 bases left in between. This CDR3 reads CASSVDSGMRNIQYF. DNA of the CDR3: TGTGCCAGCAGCGTAGATTCGGGTATGAGAAACATTCAGTACTTC. Full variable domain (rest looked up from reference TRBV9 and TRBJ2-4): DSGVTQTPKHLITATGQRVTLRCSPRSGDLSVYWYQQSLDQGLQFLIQYYNGEERAKGNILERFSAQQFPDLHSELNLSSLELGDSALYFCASSVDSGMRNIQYFGAGTRLSVL.

V gene TRBV5-1 combines with J gene TRBJ2-3, with a tentative D call TRBD2 (6 bases). CDR3 length: 15 amino acids. Germline CDR1 is SGHRS and CDR2 is YFSETQ. V shed 0 bases and J shed 6 bases, with 14 bases lying between them. CDR3 bases: TGCGCCAGCAGCTTGGCCGTAGCTAGCGCGGATACGCAGTATTTT. It translates to CASSLAVASADTQYF.

This chain links TRBV11-2 with TRBJ1-2; perhaps TRBD1 as D (5 bases). The V and J ends lost 5 bases and 4 bases respectively, with 5 bases between them. CDR3 length: 11 residues. CDR1 SGHAT and CDR2 FQNNGV come from the germline V gene. CDR3 nucleotide sequence: TGTGCCAGCAGCAGGGGCTATGGCTACACCTTC. It yields the protein CASSRGYGYTF.

This chain links TRBV6-6 with TRBJ2-5; 7 nucleotides line up with TRBD2. Trimming at V came to 5 bases and at J to 5 bases, leaving 11 bases not matched to a gene. Germline values: CDR1 MNHNY, CDR2 SVGAGI (reference sequence). This CDR3 region has 15 residues. The CDR3 spells CASSKRDRQPETQYF. The CDR3 DNA is TGTGCCAGCAGTAAGCGGGACCGACAACCGGAGACCCAGTACTTC.

The rearrangement links TRBV7-9 to TRBJ1-4; D remains unclear. The CDR3 contains 14 residues. The V gene's germline CDR1 is SEHNR and CDR2 FQNEAQ (reference sequence). The germline V and J ends were trimmed by 1 base and 10 bases, with 13 bases remaining between them. In nucleotides, the CDR3 is TGTGCCAGCAGCTTAGAGTCTAGCCGGGTAAAACTGTTTTTT. It encodes CASSLESSRVKLFF.

This chain connects TRBV2 to TRBJ1-1; TRBD1 aligns across 7 bases. CDR1 is SNHLY and CDR2 is FYNNEI in the germline V gene. The CDR3 has 13 amino acids. Trimming cost V 7 bases and J 6 bases; bases outside gene matches: 8. The CDR3 bases are TGTGCCAGCACCCGGACAGGAGGTTCTGAAGCTTTCTTT. Protein product: CASTRTGGSEAFF.

The V and J genes are TRBV29-1 and TRBJ1-5; maybe TRBD1 (6 bases). V was trimmed by 5 bases and J by 3 bases, leaving 14 bases between them. CDR3 length equals 14 residues. CDR1 and CDR2 from the germline V gene are SQVTM and ANQGSEA. This chain's CDR3 is CSVLTGTLNQPQHF. The DNA for the CDR3 is TGCAGCGTTTTGACCGGGACACTCAATCAGCCCCAGCATTTT.

Points on this clone: A junction boundary mismatches the germline segment, possibly from a read error. The chain joins TRBV3-1 (or the pseudogene TRBV3-2) to TRBJ2-2; maybe TRBD2 (5 bases). The CDR3 has 14 residues. The germline CDR1 and CDR2 sequences are LGHDT and YNNKEL (reference sequence). The CDR3 is CASSRNVNTGDLFF. DNA for the CDR3: TGTGCCAGCAGCCGAAACGTTAACACCGGGGATCTGTTTTTT.

The chain couples TRBV4-2 to TRBJ2-4, with 7 bases aligning to TRBD2. The germline CDR1 and CDR2 sequences are LGHNA and YNFKEQ. The CDR3 covers 15 residues. Trimming at V came to 1 base and at J to 5 bases, leaving 5 bases not matched to a gene. CDR3 in amino acids: CASSQVSGDQNIQYF. The CDR3 DNA reads TGTGCCAGCAGCCAAGTGAGCGGGGACCAAAACATTCAGTACTTC.

The chain recombines TRBV4-1 with TRBJ1-5; D is possibly TRBD1 (5 bases). Trimming pared 4 bases from V and 5 bases from J, leaving 9 bases between. The CDR3 is 13 residues long. CDR1 and CDR2 (germline): MGHRA, YSYEKL. CDR3 sequence reads: CASSRTNYQPQHF. CDR3 sequence (DNA): TGCGCCAGCAGCCGGACAAATTATCAGCCCCAGCATTTT.

V is TRBV4-1 and J is TRBJ2-5, with 9 bases aligning to TRBD2. After removal of 4 bases from V and 2 bases from J, the junction contained 11 bases not matched to a gene. CDR3 length: 17 residues. Germline V gene lookup returns CDR1 MGHRA and CDR2 YSYEKL. The CDR3: CASSPRGGLAFQETQYF. CDR3 coding DNA: TGCGCCAGCAGCCCTAGAGGCGGACTAGCGTTTCAAGAGACCCAGTACTTC.

The chain is built from TRBV18 and TRBJ2-1, with D maybe TRBD1 (8 bases). CDR3 size: 15 residues. V gave up 3 bases and J gave up 8 bases, with 17 bases separating them. From germline, CDR1 is KGHSH and CDR2 LQKENI. The CDR3 spells CASSPGQGGGDEQFF. The CDR3 nucleotides are TGTGCCAGCTCACCTGGACAGGGCGGGGGCGATGAGCAGTTCTTC.

This sequence joins TRBV19 and TRBJ1-5; a weak D match, TRBD1 (5 bases). The CDR3 is 15 residues long. Per the germline V gene, CDR1 is LNHDA and CDR2 is SQIVND (reference sequence). Trimming cost V 7 bases and J 1 base, with 14 bases left between them. CDR3 residues: CASITTGGSNQPQHF. Here the CDR3 DNA reads TGTGCCAGTATTACCACGGGGGGAAGCAATCAGCCCCAGCATTTT.

This clone appeared a few times. V and J are TRBV11-3 and TRBJ1-1, with 10 bases fitting TRBD1. The germline V gene has CDR1 SGHNT and CDR2 YENEEA. The junction had 3 bases not matched to a gene; V was cut back by 3 bases and J by 11 bases. The CDR3 consists of 12 residues. CDR3 DNA: TGTGCCAGCAGCTTTGGACAGGGGGACGCTTTCTTT. Protein product: CASSFGQGDAFF.